This record covers a single TCR beta chain. Its antigen is unidentified. V was clipped by 2 bases and J by 6 bases; unmatched bases: 12. The CDR3 is made up of 16 amino acids. Germline CDR1 reads SGHRS; CDR2 reads YFSETQ. Unique molecular identifiers were incorporated during preparation of the TCRbeta library. TCRdb independently ran MiXCR on the PCR reads; one entry per CDR3 protein. The table lists 40,000 to 55,000 distinct CDR3 sequences, about 10% of them singletons. The entry originates in a study of T-cell reconstitution after alpha-beta-depleted transplantation in children. Study-wide results and caveats: Expanded graft clones, several hundred of them, were reportedly the source of alpha-beta T cells about two months after transplant. Several patients had high TCRbeta diversity at day 60; it came from surviving recipient T cells and thymic progenitors. Once a year had passed after transplant, T-cell counts and diversity came mostly from newly produced T cells.

The receptor was isolated from a male patient between 2 and 10 years old who had a stem cell transplant for chronic granulomatous disease, so the T cells may come from the graft donor. This specimen was PBMCs, mostly from graft donor cells, taken 60 days after TCRalphabeta/CD19-depleted stem cell transplant. J is TRBJ2-7 and V is TRBV5-1, with 9 bases lining up with TRBD1. The CDR3 sequence: CASSFEMGTGSGEQYF. Here the CDR3 DNA reads TGCGCCAGCAGCTTCGAAATGGGGACAGGGTCAGGCGAGCAGTACTTC.